Listed below are T cell receptor beta chains from one sample, sequenced in a study of shared clonotypes between healthy human individuals. TCRdb's table, derived via immunoSEQ multiplex PCR, lists solely in-frame clones and lacks some. The repertoire consists of around 750,000 clones, with around two thirds occurring once and the leading ten covering roughly 1.7%. Source material: memory CD4+ T cells sorted from blood. These receptor sequences come from a woman aged 25 to 39 in good health. Both conserved end residues are part of each CDR3. D genes are given only for firm matches. Only some rows state a clone size, as once, few, many or a class for expanded clones.

>TRBV29-1|once|-|TRBJ2-3
TGCAGCGTTGAAGGCGGCAGGGGTTGGGATACGCAGTATTTT
CSVEGGRGWDTQYF
>TRBV14|-|TRBD1|TRBJ1-4
TGTGCCAGCAGCCAAGTCCCGGGACAGGGGCACGAAAAACTGTTTTTT
CASSQVPGQGHEKLFF
>TRBV14|-|-|TRBJ2-7
TGTGCCAGCAGCCAAGCGGCGGAGTCTTACGAGCAGTACTTC
CASSQAAESYEQYF
>TRBV6-5|-|-|TRBJ2-7
TGTGCCACCAAAGACAGCGGGTACGAGCAGTACTTC
CATKDSGYEQYF
>TRBV5-8|few|-|TRBJ2-1
TGTGCCAGCGGTGTGAGTGAGCAGTTCTTC
CASGVSEQFF
>TRBV29-1|few|TRBD1|TRBJ2-7
TGCAGCGTTCGTTCACCGGGACAGGGGCACTACGAGCAGTACTTC
CSVRSPGQGHYEQYF
>TRBV6-5|-|-|TRBJ1-2
TGTGCCAGCAGTTACTCAAGGGCCTCTAACTATGGCTACACCTTC
CASSYSRASNYGYTF
>TRBV7-6|once|TRBD2|TRBJ2-2
TGTGCCAGCAGCTCAAGACTAGCCACCGGGGAGCTGTTTTTT
CASSSRLATGELFF
>TRBV10-1|-|TRBD2|TRBJ2-2
TGCGCCAGCAGTGAGGCTAGCGGGAGGACCGGGGAGCTGTTTTTT
CASSEASGRTGELFF
>TRBV11-2|-|TRBD2|TRBJ2-7
TGTGCCAGCAGCTCTTACTCCACTAGCGGCCTCTCCTACGAGCAGTACTTC
CASSSYSTSGLSYEQYF
>TRBV5-5|-|-|TRBJ1-4
TGTGCCAGCAGCTTACAAGCAACTAATGAAAAACTGTTTTTT
CASSLQATNEKLFF
>TRBV5-1|-|-|TRBJ2-7
TGCGCCAGCAGCTTGGCCGGGGCCGGAGGCGAGCAGTACTTC
CASSLAGAGGEQYF
>TRBV27|once|TRBD1|TRBJ1-4
TGTGCCAGCAGTATCCGGACAGGGGGCGGTGAAAAACTGTTTTTT
CASSIRTGGGEKLFF
>TRBV28|-|-|TRBJ2-1
TGTGCCAGCAGTTCCCCTTCCGGGGTCGCCTACAATGAGCAGTTCTTC
CASSSPSGVAYNEQFF
>TRBV5-1|few|TRBD1|TRBJ2-2
TGCGCCAGCAGCACAAGGACAGGGGTGAACACCGGGGAGCTGTTTTTT
CASSTRTGVNTGELFF
>TRBV5-1|-|-|TRBJ2-7
TGCGCCAGCAGCTTGGTACAGGGTCGATACGAGCAGTACTTC
CASSLVQGRYEQYF
>TRBV5-1|-|-|TRBJ2-1
TGCGCCAGCAGCTTGGATTACTCCCTCTACAATGAGCAGTTCTTC
CASSLDYSLYNEQFF
>TRBV30|once|-|TRBJ1-1
TGTGCCGGCGTCGGTCAACGGACTGAAGCTTTCTTT
CAGVGQRTEAFF
>TRBV7-8|-|TRBD2|TRBJ2-7
TGTGCCAGCAGCCCGAGGGGACTAGCAGACTCCTACGAGCAGTACTTC
CASSPRGLADSYEQYF
>TRBV10-1|-|-|TRBJ2-1
TGCGCCAGCAGTGATGGCGTCAGCCTGAGAAGCAATGAGCAGTTCTTC
CASSDGVSLRSNEQFF
>TRBV6-4|-|TRBD1|TRBJ1-1
TGTGCCAGCAGTGAAAACACAGGGGCGTACACTGAAGCTTTCTTT
CASSENTGAYTEAFF
>TRBV7-9|-|TRBD2|TRBJ2-3
TGTGCCAGCAGCTTATCGGGCGGGAGGGTCACAGATACGCAGTATTTT
CASSLSGGRVTDTQYF
>TRBV30|-|-|TRBJ1-2
TGTGCCTGGAGTGCCCCCTCGGGCTACACCTTC
CAWSAPSGYTF